The 32 T cell receptor beta chains in this list originate from one sample, sequenced in a study of HIV-infected patients and healthy controls (dated by TCRdb to the mid-2010s). Whole blood was used without cell fractionation, so all unsorted peripheral T cells were reflected in the repertoire. Library preparation was by 5' RACE. Instrument used: Illumina MiSeq. 500 ng RNA was reverse transcribed with SuperScript III using primers against the alpha and beta constant regions. Separate alpha and beta chain libraries were made by chain-specific third strand synthesis with multiplexing indices. TCRdb cleaned the public reads at Q25 with fastp, built clones with MiXCR and kept in-frame beta chains. A single entry per CDR3 protein holds the most common genes and DNA from its merged rows. Here the sample has 7,500 to 9,500 distinct CDR3 sequences; 8% occur a single time. In total, the top ten clones hold around 35% of the sample.

The sequenced sample was blood, obtained before antiretroviral therapy. The receptor set was obtained from an adult with HIV infection. The donor label of this sample is uncertain.

There are many counts of this clonotype. This sequence joins TRBV20-1 and TRBJ1-1, with no clear D. The V gene lost 3 bases and the J gene lost 3 bases, with 5 bases spanning the gap. Germline V gene lookup returns CDR1 DFQATT and CDR2 SNEGSKA (reference sequence). The CDR3 extends over 11 amino acids. The CDR3 DNA sequence: TGCAGTGCTAGTTGGGACACTGAAGCTTTCTTT. As protein: CSASWDTEAFF.

Many counts were recorded for this clonotype. The chain has TRBV12-3 or TRBV12-4 and TRBJ2-5; TRBD2 aligns across 12 bases. V lost 7 bases and J lost 0; bases outside the gene matches: 3. The CDR3 length is 15 residues. The CDR3 coding sequence is TGTGCCAGCATGCGACTAGCGGGAGACCAAGAGACCCAGTACTTC. It codes for CASMRLAGDQETQYF.

Ten or more counts support this clonotype. V and J are TRBV7-8 and TRBJ1-2; possible D gene TRBD1, 6 bases. Germline CDR1 is SGHVS and CDR2 is FQNEAQ. V was pared by 5 bases and J by 4 bases, with 11 bases between. This CDR3 contains 13 residues. CDR3 bases: TGTGCCAGCAGCCTAGGACAGCTCTATGGCTACACCTTC. Protein: CASSLGQLYGYTF.

This clonotype has ten or more counts. CDR3 region: CASSQERLNTEAFF. CDR3 nucleotide sequence: TGTGCCAGCAGCCAAGAGAGGCTGAACACTGAAGCTTTCTTT. This chain links TRBV14 with TRBJ1-1; no firm D call. The CDR3 extends over 14 amino acids. The germline V gene encodes CDR1 SGHDN and CDR2 FVKESK. V was shortened by 0 bases and J by 0 bases, with 5 bases between the two germline ends.

At least ten counts were recorded for this clonotype. The J gene is TRBJ1-1, the V gene TRBV19; D uncertain. V was shortened by 3 bases and J by 2 bases, with 13 bases between the two germline ends. CDR3 length equals 15 residues. The V gene's germline CDR1 is LNHDA and CDR2 SQIVND (reference sequence). The CDR3 nucleotides read TGTGCCAGTAGTATCCCAGGAGGAGCCAACACTGAAGCTTTCTTT. Its protein product is CASSIPGGANTEAFF.

This clonotype was detected many times. The chain joins TRBV10-3 to TRBJ2-2; the D gene is possibly TRBD2 (6 bases). The CDR3 is 15 residues long. The germline V gene has CDR1 ENHRY and CDR2 SYGVKD. Trimming cost V 2 bases and J 3 bases, with 10 bases left between them. The CDR3 DNA sequence: TGTGCCATCAGTGAGAAGGGCGGGGACACCGGGGAGCTGTTTTTT. Encoded protein: CAISEKGGDTGELFF.

This clonotype was recorded many times. The genes are TRBV7-2 and TRBJ2-7; 12 bases line up with TRBD1. With 5 bases clipped from V and 6 bases from J, the junction kept 8 bases outside the gene matches. Germline V gene sequence: CDR1 SGHTA, CDR2 FQGNSA. This CDR3 has 15 residues. For the CDR3, the DNA is TGTGCCAGCAGCGAACCGGGACAGGGGGCTTTCGAGCAGTACTTC. This codes for CASSEPGQGAFEQYF. Full variable domain (outside the CDR3, taken from reference TRBV7-2 and TRBJ2-7): GAGVSQSPSNKVTEKGKDVELRCDPISGHTALYWYRQSLGQGLEFLIYFQGNSAPDKSGLPSDRFSAERTGGSVSTLTIQRTQQEDSAVYLCASSEPGQGAFEQYFGPGTRLTVT.

The chain joins TRBV5-1 to TRBJ2-7; no definite D call. Germline V gene sequence: CDR1 SGHRS, CDR2 YFSETQ. Deletions cut 1 base from V and 9 bases from J, with 32 bases between. The CDR3 sequence is 19 residues long. The CDR3 DNA is TGCGCCAGCAGCTTGTTTGCACCGATCTCCCCGATACTTGTTGGGTGGCAGTACTTC. This translates into CASSLFAPISPILVGWQYF.

This clonotype was recorded a few times. The rearrangement links TRBV10-2 to TRBJ1-1, with D possibly matching TRBD1 (5 bases). Germline CDR1 is WSHSY and CDR2 is SAAADI. CDR3 size: 14 residues. With 10 bases removed from V and 1 base from J, the gap between germline ends came to 16 bases. The CDR3 sequence is CATRVGPENTEAFF. In DNA form, the CDR3 reads TGCGCCACCCGTGTGGGGCCGGAGAACACTGAAGCTTTCTTT.

This clonotype came up many times. The CDR3 here is CASSQDLGDPNQPQHF. The CDR3 DNA is TGTGCCAGCAGCCAAGATCTTGGGGACCCCAATCAGCCCCAGCATTTT. The chain joins TRBV4-2 to TRBJ1-5; possibly TRBD1 for D (5 bases). CDR3 length: 16 amino acids. Trimming took off 0 bases at V and 3 bases at J, with 12 bases between the two ends. In germline, CDR1 is LGHNA, CDR2 YNFKEQ.

The chain recombines TRBV19 with TRBJ2-3, with TRBD2 identical over 9 bases. The CDR3 spans 17 residues. The ends lost 9 bases at V and 6 bases at J; junction bases unmatched: 19. Per germline, CDR1 LNHDA and CDR2 SQIVND (reference sequence). The CDR3 loop is CASRPWPTAGGLDTQYF. The CDR3 DNA reads as TGTGCCAGCCGCCCATGGCCCACAGCGGGAGGTCTCGATACGCAGTATTTT.

This clonotype appeared many times. V usage is TRBV27 and J usage is TRBJ1-5; D possibly corresponds to TRBD1 (5 bases). In germline, CDR1 is MNHEY, CDR2 SMNVEV (reference sequence). V lost 8 bases, J lost 6 bases, and 17 bases lay in between. The CDR3 sequence is 14 residues long. CDR3: CASRKGVLGQPQHF. As DNA, the CDR3 is TGTGCCAGCCGAAAAGGGGTGTTGGGTCAGCCCCAGCATTTT.

This clonotype has only a few counts. The V and J genes are TRBV5-6 and TRBJ2-7; D is ambiguous. V was clipped by 2 bases and J by 0 bases, with 6 bases between them. Germline CDR1 SGHDT, CDR2 YYEEEE. The CDR3 has 13 residues. In DNA form, the CDR3 reads TGTGCCAGCAGCTTCGGCGTCTCCTACGAGCAGTACTTC. As protein: CASSFGVSYEQYF.

This clonotype occurred many times. The rearrangement links TRBV25-1 to TRBJ1-1, with D tentatively TRBD1 (5 bases). Germline V gene data show CDR1 as MGHDK and CDR2 as SYGVNS. Trimming took off 4 bases at V and 5 bases at J, with 23 bases between the two ends. The CDR3 sequence is 17 residues long. In nucleotides, the CDR3 is TGTGCCAGCAGTGCGAGAACCGGGACCCCTGGAGGGACTGAAGCTTTCTTT. Its protein product is CASSARTGTPGGTEAFF.

This clonotype has a count of ten or more. The chain recombines TRBV3-1 with TRBJ2-1; D assignment may be TRBD1 or TRBD2 (5 bases each). CDR3 length equals 15 residues. V was cut by 5 bases and J by 1 base, with 12 bases left in between. Germline loops: CDR1 LGHDT, CDR2 YNNKEL (reference sequence). As DNA, the CDR3 is TGTGCCAGCAGCGAGGGGAGTGGGTCCTACAATGAGCAGTTCTTC. Its protein is CASSEGSGSYNEQFF.

The sample holds many counts of this clonotype. The V gene is TRBV6-6, the J gene TRBJ1-1; possible D gene TRBD1, 5 bases. This CDR3 has 15 amino acids. V dropped 2 bases and J dropped 4 bases, with 14 bases sitting between them. CDR1 is MNHNY, CDR2 SVGAGI, per germline (reference sequence). The CDR3 coding sequence is TGTGCCAGCAGTTACGGTGGGGGAGGAGCCACTGAAGCTTTCTTT. Protein product: CASSYGGGGATEAFF.

There are many counts of this clonotype. The chain is built from TRBV29-1 and TRBJ1-2; possibly TRBD1 for D (5 bases). Trimming removed 4 bases at V and 6 bases at J, with 12 bases between. Germline V lookup: CDR1 SQVTM, CDR2 ANQGSEA. This CDR3 is 12 amino acids long. The CDR3, as DNA: TGCAGCGTTGTCGGGGGTGGGGATGGCTACACCTTC. Protein: CSVVGGGDGYTF.

This clonotype was counted many times. The chain recombines TRBV28 with TRBJ2-7; possibly TRBD1 for D (5 bases). In germline, CDR1 is MDHEN, CDR2 SYDVKM. CDR3 length: 12 amino acids. V lost 6 bases and J 3 bases, leaving 9 bases between the germline ends. The CDR3 sequence: CASRKDNYEQYF. The CDR3 DNA is TGTGCCAGCAGAAAGGACAACTACGAGCAGTACTTC.

This chain links TRBV28 with TRBJ2-7; tentative D call: TRBD1 (6 bases). With 6 bases removed from V and 0 bases from J, the gap between germline ends came to 21 bases. CDR1 and CDR2 (germline): MDHEN, SYDVKM. The CDR3 contains 17 residues. The CDR3 DNA is TGTGCCAGCAGCCCATTAACTGGTTTGGACAGCTCCTACGAGCAGTACTTC. The encoded protein is CASSPLTGLDSSYEQYF.

This clonotype was picked up a small number of times. V gene TRBV3-1 combines with J gene TRBJ1-3; no clear D gene. Trimming shortened V by 0 bases and J by 4 bases, and 7 bases separated the two germline ends. Germline V CDR1 and CDR2: LGHDT, YNNKEL (reference sequence). The CDR3 runs to 14 residues. As DNA, the CDR3 is TGTGCCAGCAGCCAAGATCAATCAGGAAACACCATATATTTT. Protein: CASSQDQSGNTIYF.

This clonotype has at least ten counts. This chain uses TRBV6-5 with TRBJ1-5; 7 positions agree with TRBD1. The CDR3 sequence is 12 residues long. The germline CDR1 and CDR2 sequences are MNHEY and SVGAGI. CDR3 sequence reads: CATGRVDQPQHF. CDR3 in DNA: TGTGCGACAGGGCGAGTTGATCAGCCCCAGCATTTT.

This clonotype was counted ten times or more. This chain uses TRBV29-1 with TRBJ1-3; unclear D gene. The CDR3 runs 11 residues. Germline lookup yields CDR1 SQVTM and CDR2 ANQGSEA. V lost 7 bases to trimming and J lost 4 bases, with 8 bases between them. The CDR3 here is CSASKGNTIYF. CDR3 coding DNA: TGCAGCGCTTCAAAAGGAAACACCATATATTTT.

This clonotype was counted at least ten times. V usage is TRBV29-1 and J usage is TRBJ1-1; D remains unclear. The CDR3 sequence is 13 residues long. V was cut by 7 bases and J by 0 bases, with 12 bases left in between. The V gene's germline CDR1 is SQVTM and CDR2 ANQGSEA. CDR3 protein: CSATNDLNTEAFF. CDR3 DNA: TGCAGCGCAACAAACGACTTGAACACTGAAGCTTTCTTT.

This clonotype was counted many times. This rearrangement joins TRBV19 to TRBJ1-2, with D perhaps matching TRBD1 (5 bases). The CDR3 loop spans 12 amino acids. In germline, CDR1 is LNHDA, CDR2 SQIVND (reference sequence). V lost 7 bases and J 8 bases, leaving 14 bases between the germline ends. In DNA, the CDR3 is TGTGCCAGTATGGGGGACGCGTTCGGCTACACCTTC. This codes for CASMGDAFGYTF.

This clonotype was seen many times. The chain joins TRBV2 to TRBJ2-3, with 10 bases aligning to TRBD2. Germline CDR1 is SNHLY and CDR2 is FYNNEI. The CDR3 runs 16 residues. V lost 7 bases, J lost 2 bases, and 9 bases stayed unmatched. CDR3 nucleotide sequence: TGTGCCAGCACTCTTAGCCTAGCGGGGGCCACAGATACGCAGTATTTT. Its protein product is CASTLSLAGATDTQYF. The full variable domain, completed using reference TRBV2 and TRBJ2-3, is EPEVTQTPSHQVTQMGQEVILRCVPISNHLYFYWYRQILGQKVEFLVSFYNNEISEKSEIFDDQFSVERPDGSNFTLKIRSTKLEDSAMYFCASTLSLAGATDTQYFGPGTRLTVL.

This clonotype was detected many times. The chain combines TRBV5-1 with TRBJ2-3; perhaps TRBD1 as D (5 bases). Per the germline V gene, CDR1 is SGHRS and CDR2 is YFSETQ. The CDR3 is 18 amino acids. Deletions cut 2 bases from V and 2 bases from J, with 21 bases between. CDR3 nucleotide sequence: TGCGCCAGCAGCTTCGAGGCAAGTCGACAGAGCCCCACAGATACGCAGTATTTT. Residues: CASSFEASRQSPTDTQYF.

This clonotype was observed many times. The chain uses TRBV4-1 and TRBJ2-3; D ambiguous. This CDR3 spans 16 amino acids. Trimming left V 2 bases short and J 0 bases short, with 12 bases between. The V gene's germline CDR1 is MGHRA and CDR2 YSYEKL. The CDR3 sequence: CASSQPRHSSTDTQYF. Here the CDR3 DNA reads TGCGCCAGCAGCCAACCGCGGCACTCTAGCACAGATACGCAGTATTTT.

This clonotype has ten or more counts. The chain employs TRBV28 and TRBJ2-7; 10 bases map to TRBD1. The CDR3 is 18 residues long. V lost 2 bases, J lost 0 bases, and 10 bases stayed unmatched. Germline V gene sequence: CDR1 MDHEN, CDR2 SYDVKM. The CDR3 sequence: CASSLLLGTGASSYEQYF. Here the CDR3 DNA reads TGTGCCAGCAGTTTACTTCTCGGGACAGGGGCCAGCTCCTACGAGCAGTACTTC.

This clonotype was picked up many times. V usage is TRBV12-3 or TRBV12-4 and J usage is TRBJ1-3, with a tentative D call TRBD1 (5 bases). The germline V and J ends were trimmed by 5 bases and 6 bases, with 11 bases remaining between them. CDR3 size: 13 residues. The CDR3 bases are TGTGCCAGCAGTCCGGGACCCATAAACACCATATATTTT. Amino acid sequence: CASSPGPINTIYF.

For this clonotype: A much larger clone is a single base away; this may be a read error. This rearrangement joins TRBV6-6 to TRBJ1-5; D ambiguous. This CDR3 is 14 amino acids long. V shed 0 bases and J shed 5 bases, with 8 bases lying between them. From germline, CDR1 is MNHNY and CDR2 SVGAGI (reference sequence). Here the CDR3 reads CASSYSGSDQPQHF. CDR3 DNA: TGTGCCAGCAGTTACTCGGGGAGCGATCAGCCCCAGCATTTT.

This clonotype was seen ten or more times. The chain uses TRBV15 and TRBJ2-3, with 8 bases matching TRBD2. The ends lost 0 bases at V and 2 bases at J; junction bases unmatched: 10. Germline V gene lookup returns CDR1 LNHNV and CDR2 YYDKDF (reference sequence). This CDR3 is built from 18 residues. Here the CDR3 reads CATSRDGRSGGFTDTQYF. The DNA for the CDR3 is TGTGCCACCAGCAGAGATGGGAGAAGCGGGGGATTCACAGATACGCAGTATTTT.

This clonotype was found many times. The chain employs TRBV7-2 and TRBJ2-3; TRBD1 matches at 7 bases. V gave up 0 bases and J gave up 2 bases; unmatched junction bases: 5. This CDR3 comprises 16 residues. CDR1 is SGHTA and CDR2 is FQGNSA in the germline V gene. The CDR3 sequence is CASSLATGQHTDTQYF. The CDR3 nucleotides are TGTGCCAGCAGCTTAGCGACGGGACAGCACACAGATACGCAGTATTTT.